This TCR beta chain was sequenced for a study of cytomegalovirus exposure and HLA in healthy donors. General study results and limits: Three CMV-associated chains proved CMV antigen-specific in vitro. TCR beta V- and J-gene trimming was later associated with a missense DCLRE1C variant. Rare TCR sequences predominated, though certain public TCRs were found in many donors.

The PCR had 60 Vbeta and 13 Jbeta primers. Here immunoSEQ multiplex PCR was the method, and the copy in TCRdb shows in-frame clones only, minus some. The repertoire holds around 150,000 clones, less than 80% seen once, with approximately 4% in the top ten. As for this clone: Its antigen remains unknown.

The J segment lost 2 bases and the V segment lost 3 bases, leaving 5 bases of the junction unmatched. This CDR3 comprises 15 residues. Germline loops: CDR1 SGDLS, CDR2 YYNGEE. Sequenced material: PBMCs. The chain employs TRBV9 and TRBJ2-3; 8 bases align to TRBD1. This sequence was found in a man in his forties or fifties in good health and CMV-seropositive. The CDR3 nucleotides are TGTGCCAGCAGCGCAACAGGGGGGTACACAGATACGCAGTATTTT. Translation: CASSATGGYTDTQYF.